This T cell receptor (beta chain) was captured in a study of cytomegalovirus exposure and HLA in healthy donors. Whole-study results and caveats: Later analysis demonstrated an association between a missense DCLRE1C variant and TCR beta V- and J-gene trimming.

V was clipped by 4 bases and J by 3 bases; unmatched bases: 11. The CDR3 sequence is 16 residues long. The germline V gene has CDR1 SGDLS and CDR2 YYNGEE. Primers included in the PCR were 60 Vbeta and 13 Jbeta primers. Original processing methods: In a later analysis, 80 million or so unique TCR beta chains included roughly 11 million shared by two or more donors. This table comes from immunoSEQ multiplex PCR, and its TCRdb copy is limited to in-frame clones, with some not included. V, J and clone size were drawn from that table, and D and trimming were deduced from the DNA. The sample includes some 180,000 clones, roughly 79% of them seen just once. A word on this clone: No antigen is known for it.

The TCR was taken from a man aged 30-40 years in good health and CMV-seronegative. The genes are TRBV9 and TRBJ2-3; 7 positions agree with TRBD2. Source material: PBMCs. CDR3 amino acids: CASSPPGGSRTDTQYF. The CDR3 bases are TGTGCCAGCAGCCCTCCTGGCGGGAGTCGGACAGATACGCAGTATTTT.